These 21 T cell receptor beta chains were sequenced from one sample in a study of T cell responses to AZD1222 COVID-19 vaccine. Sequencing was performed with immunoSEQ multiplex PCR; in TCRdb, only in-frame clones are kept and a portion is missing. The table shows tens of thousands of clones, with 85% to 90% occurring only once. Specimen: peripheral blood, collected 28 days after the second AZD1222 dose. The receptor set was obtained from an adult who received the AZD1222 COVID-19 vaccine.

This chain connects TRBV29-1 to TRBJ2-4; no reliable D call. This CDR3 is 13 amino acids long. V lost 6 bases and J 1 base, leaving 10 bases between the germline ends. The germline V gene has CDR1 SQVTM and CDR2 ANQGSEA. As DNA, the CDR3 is TGCAGCGTCAAACCGTCGGCCAAAAACATTCAGTACTTC. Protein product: CSVKPSAKNIQYF.

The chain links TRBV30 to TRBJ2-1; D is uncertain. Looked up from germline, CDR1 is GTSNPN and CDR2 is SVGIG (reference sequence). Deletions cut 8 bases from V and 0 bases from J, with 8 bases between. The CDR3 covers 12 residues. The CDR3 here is CAGSSSYNEQFF. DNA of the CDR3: TGTGCCGGATCCAGCTCCTACAATGAGCAGTTCTTC.

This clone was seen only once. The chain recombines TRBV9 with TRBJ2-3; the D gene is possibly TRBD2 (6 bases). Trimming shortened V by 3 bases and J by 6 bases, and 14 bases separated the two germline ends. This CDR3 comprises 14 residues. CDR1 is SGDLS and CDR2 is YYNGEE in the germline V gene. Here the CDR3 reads CASSGDGRSDTQYF. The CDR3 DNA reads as TGTGCCAGCAGCGGGGACGGGAGATCGGATACGCAGTATTTT.

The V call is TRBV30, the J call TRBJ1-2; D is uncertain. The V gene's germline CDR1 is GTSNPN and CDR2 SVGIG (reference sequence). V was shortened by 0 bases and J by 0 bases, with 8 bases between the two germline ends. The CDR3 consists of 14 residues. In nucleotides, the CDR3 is TGTGCCTGGAGTGTTCTGGGAGCTAACTATGGCTACACCTTC. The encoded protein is CAWSVLGANYGYTF. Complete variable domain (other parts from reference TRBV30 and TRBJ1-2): SQTIHQWPATLVQPVGSPLSLECTVEGTSNPNLYWYRQAAGRGLQLLFYSVGIGQISSEVPQNLSASRPQDRQFILSSKKLLLSDSGFYLCAWSVLGANYGYTFGSGTRLTVV.

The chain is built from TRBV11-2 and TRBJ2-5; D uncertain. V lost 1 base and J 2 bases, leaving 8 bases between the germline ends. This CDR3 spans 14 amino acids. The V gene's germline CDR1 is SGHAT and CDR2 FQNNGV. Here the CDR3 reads CASSLGAGQETQYF. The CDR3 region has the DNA TGTGCCAGCAGCTTAGGGGCTGGGCAAGAGACCCAGTACTTC. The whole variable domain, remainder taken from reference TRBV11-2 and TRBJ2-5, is EAGVAQSPRYKIIEKRQSVAFWCNPISGHATLYWYQQILGQGPKLLIQFQNNGVVDDSQLPKDRFSAERLKGVDSTLKIQPAKLEDSAVYLCASSLGAGQETQYFGPGTRLLVL.

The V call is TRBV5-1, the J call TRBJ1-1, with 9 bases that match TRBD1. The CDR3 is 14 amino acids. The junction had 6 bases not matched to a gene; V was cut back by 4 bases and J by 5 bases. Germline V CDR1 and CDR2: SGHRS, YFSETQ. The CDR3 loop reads CASSGGQGGTEAFF. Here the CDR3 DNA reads TGCGCCAGCAGCGGGGGACAGGGAGGGACTGAAGCTTTCTTT.

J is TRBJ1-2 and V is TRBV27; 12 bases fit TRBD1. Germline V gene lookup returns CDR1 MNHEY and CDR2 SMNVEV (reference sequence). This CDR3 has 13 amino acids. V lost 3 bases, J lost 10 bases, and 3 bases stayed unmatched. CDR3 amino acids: CASSFGTGGIYTF. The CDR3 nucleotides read TGTGCCAGCAGTTTCGGGACAGGGGGCATCTACACCTTC.

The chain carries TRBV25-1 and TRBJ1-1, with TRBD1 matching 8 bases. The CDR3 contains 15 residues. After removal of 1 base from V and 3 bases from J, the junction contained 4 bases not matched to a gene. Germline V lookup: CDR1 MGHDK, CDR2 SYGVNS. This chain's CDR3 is CASSEFGQGHTEAFF. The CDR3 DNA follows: TGTGCCAGCAGTGAATTTGGACAGGGCCACACTGAAGCTTTCTTT.

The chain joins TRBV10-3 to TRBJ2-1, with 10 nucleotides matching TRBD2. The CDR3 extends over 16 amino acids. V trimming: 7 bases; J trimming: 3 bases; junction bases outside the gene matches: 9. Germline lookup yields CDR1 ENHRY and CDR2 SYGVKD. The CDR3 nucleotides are TGTGCCATCACTGCTAGCGGGGGTGCCTACTACAATGAGCAGTTCTTC. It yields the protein CAITASGGAYYNEQFF.

CDR3 in amino acids: CASSLGLAGGVQNIQYF. In nucleotides, the CDR3 is TGTGCCAGCAGCCTCGGACTAGCGGGGGGAGTCCAAAACATTCAGTACTTC. V gene TRBV6-2 or TRBV6-3 combines with J gene TRBJ2-4; 14 positions agree with TRBD2. Germline values: CDR1 MNHEY, CDR2 SVGEGT. The CDR3 is 17 amino acids. V lost 6 bases and J lost 5; bases outside the gene matches: 9.

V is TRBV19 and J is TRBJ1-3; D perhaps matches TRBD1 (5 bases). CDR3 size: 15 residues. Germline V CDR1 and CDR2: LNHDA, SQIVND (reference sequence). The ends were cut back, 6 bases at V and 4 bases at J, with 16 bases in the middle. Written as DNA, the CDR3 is TGTGCCAGTAGCCCTGGGGCCTCGGGAGGAAACACCATATATTTT. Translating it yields CASSPGASGGNTIYF.

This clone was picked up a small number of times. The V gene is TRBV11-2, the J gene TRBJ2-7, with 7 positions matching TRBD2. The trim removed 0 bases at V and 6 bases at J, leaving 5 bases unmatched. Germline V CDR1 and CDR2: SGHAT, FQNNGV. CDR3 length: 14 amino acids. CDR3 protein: CASSLERLAGEQYF. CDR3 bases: TGTGCCAGCAGCTTAGAGCGACTAGCAGGCGAGCAGTACTTC.

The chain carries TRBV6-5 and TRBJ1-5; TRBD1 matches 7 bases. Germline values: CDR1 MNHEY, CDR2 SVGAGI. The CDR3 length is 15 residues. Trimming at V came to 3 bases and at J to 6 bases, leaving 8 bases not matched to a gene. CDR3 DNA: TGTGCCAGCAGTTATGACAGGGATCAAGGTCAGCCCCAGCATTTT. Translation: CASSYDRDQGQPQHF.

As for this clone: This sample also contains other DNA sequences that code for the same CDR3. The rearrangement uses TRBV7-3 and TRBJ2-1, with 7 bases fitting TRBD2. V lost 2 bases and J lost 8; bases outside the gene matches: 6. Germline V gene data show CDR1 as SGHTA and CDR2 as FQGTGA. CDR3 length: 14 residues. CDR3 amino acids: CASSLGGRVDEQFF. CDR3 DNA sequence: TGTGCCAGCAGCTTAGGAGGGAGGGTCGATGAGCAGTTCTTC.

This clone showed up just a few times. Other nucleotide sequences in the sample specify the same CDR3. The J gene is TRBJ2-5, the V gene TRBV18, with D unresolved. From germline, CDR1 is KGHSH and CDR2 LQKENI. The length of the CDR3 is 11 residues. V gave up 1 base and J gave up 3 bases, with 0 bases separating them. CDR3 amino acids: CASSPQETQYF. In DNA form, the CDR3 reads TGTGCCAGCTCACCACAAGAGACCCAGTACTTC.

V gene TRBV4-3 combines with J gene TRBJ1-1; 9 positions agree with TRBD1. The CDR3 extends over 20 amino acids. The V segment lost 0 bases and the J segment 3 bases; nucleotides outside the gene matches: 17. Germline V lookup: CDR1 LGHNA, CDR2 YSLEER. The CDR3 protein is CASSQDIPGQGSLGDTEAFF. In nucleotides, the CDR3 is TGCGCCAGCAGCCAAGATATACCGGGACAGGGATCGTTGGGGGACACTGAAGCTTTCTTT.

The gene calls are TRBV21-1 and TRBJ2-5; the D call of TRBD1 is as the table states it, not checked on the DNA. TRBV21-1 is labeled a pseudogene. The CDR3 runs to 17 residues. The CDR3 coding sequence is TGTGCCAGCAGCAGATTTGGGACAGGGGGATACCACGAGACCCAGTACTTC. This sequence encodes CASSRFGTGGYHETQYF.

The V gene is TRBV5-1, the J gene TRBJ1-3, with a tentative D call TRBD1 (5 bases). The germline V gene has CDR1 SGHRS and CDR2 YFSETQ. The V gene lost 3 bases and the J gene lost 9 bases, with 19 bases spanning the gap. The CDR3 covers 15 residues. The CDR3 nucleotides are TGCGCCAGCAGCTCCCGCGGAGGGGAGGGAGGCACCATATATTTT. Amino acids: CASSSRGGEGGTIYF. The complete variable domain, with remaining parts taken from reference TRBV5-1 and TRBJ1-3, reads KAGVTQTPRYLIKTRGQQVTLSCSPISGHRSVSWYQQTPGQGLQFLFEYFSETQRNKGNFPGRFSGRQFSNSRSEMNVSTLELGDSALYLCASSSRGGEGGTIYFGEGSWLTVV.

The CDR3 protein is CASSSWGPNTGELFF. The CDR3 DNA reads TGTGCCAGTAGTAGCTGGGGACCCAACACCGGGGAGCTGTTTTTT. The V gene is TRBV19, the J gene TRBJ2-2, with D possibly called TRBD1 or TRBD2 (5 bases each). The ends were cut back, 4 bases at V and 2 bases at J, with 11 bases in the middle. Germline V gives CDR1 LNHDA, CDR2 SQIVND (reference sequence). The CDR3 runs 15 residues.

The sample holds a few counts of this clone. CDR3 DNA sequence: TGCGCCAGCGGTCTAGCGAACTCCTACAATGAGCAGTTCTTC. Its protein product is CASGLANSYNEQFF. The rearrangement joins TRBV5-1 to TRBJ2-1; D may be TRBD2 (6 bases). Trimming left V 7 bases short and J 0 bases short, with 11 bases between. The germline CDR1 and CDR2 sequences are SGHRS and YFSETQ. The CDR3 is made up of 14 amino acids.

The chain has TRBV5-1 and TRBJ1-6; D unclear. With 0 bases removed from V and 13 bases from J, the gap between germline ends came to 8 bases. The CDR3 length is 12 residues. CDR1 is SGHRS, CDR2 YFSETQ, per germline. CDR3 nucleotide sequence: TGCGCCAGCAGCTTGGAGTCTTTTCCCCTCCACTTT. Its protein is CASSLESFPLHF.